Shown below are 23 T cell receptor beta chains from a single sample sequenced in a study of blood T cell repertoires in COVID-19 (dated by TCRdb to about 2020). The library was obtained by the immunoSEQ multiplex PCR assay. In TCRdb, the immuneACCESS table is reduced to in-frame sequences with V and J assigned. These tables do not hold every clone; where another copy was compared, an unresolved V gene accounts for under half, and the others remain unexplained. The sample includes around 58,000 clones, with 88% observed a single time. The biggest ten clones account for around 10% of the sample. The sample was PBMCs or T cells enriched from blood (not recorded which). The receptors were sampled from a middle-aged woman who had recovered from COVID-19.

This clone was seen only once. The CDR3 region has the DNA TGTGCCAGCAGCCCAGGACAGGGTGGGAACACTGAAGCTTTCTTT. It yields the protein CASSPGQGGNTEAFF. The V and J genes are TRBV11-3 and TRBJ1-1; 8 bases agree with TRBD1. From germline, CDR1 is SGHNT and CDR2 YENEEA. The CDR3 loop spans 15 amino acids. Germline trimming cut 5 bases from V and 1 base from J; bases unmatched to any gene: 6.

The chain links TRBV6-2 or TRBV6-3 to TRBJ2-1; 16 positions agree with TRBD2. The germline CDR1 and CDR2 sequences are MNHEY and SVGEGT. With 2 bases clipped from V and 7 bases from J, the junction kept 8 bases outside the gene matches. CDR3 size: 18 residues. DNA of the CDR3: TGTGCCAGCAGTTACGTCCCGGGACTAGCGGGGGGGCCAAATGAGCAGTTCTTC. Translation: CASSYVPGLAGGPNEQFF.

CDR3 in DNA: TGTGCCAGCACCGGGACTAGCTACGAGCAGTACTTC. This sequence encodes CASTGTSYEQYF. This chain uses TRBV5-5 with TRBJ2-7, with TRBD2 identical over 8 bases. J gave up 3 bases and V 6 bases, and 2 bases lay outside the gene matches. The length of the CDR3 is 12 residues. In germline, CDR1 is SGHKS, CDR2 YYEKEE (reference sequence).

V gene TRBV10-3 combines with J gene TRBJ1-3; TRBD1 agrees at 8 bases. CDR3 size: 16 residues. Germline assignment: CDR1 ENHRY and CDR2 SYGVKD. V lost 8 bases to trimming and J lost 4 bases; unmatched junction nucleotides: 13. The CDR3 is CAISLGLRGPGNTIYF. As DNA, the CDR3 is TGTGCCATCTCACTCGGTCTCAGGGGGCCCGGAAACACCATATATTTT.

The chain employs TRBV2 and TRBJ2-3, with 8 bases that match TRBD2. This CDR3 has 16 residues. Trimming took 4 bases from V and 4 from J; bases not matched to a gene: 10. CDR1 SNHLY and CDR2 FYNNEI come from the germline V gene. CDR3 protein: CASSVGRADGSDTQYF. The CDR3 DNA follows: TGTGCCAGCAGTGTCGGGAGGGCTGATGGATCAGATACGCAGTATTTT.

This clone is a singleton in its sample. This chain connects TRBV12-5 to TRBJ2-3, with 10 bases fitting TRBD1. Trimming at V came to 0 bases and at J to 7 bases, leaving 19 bases not matched to a gene. The CDR3 contains 20 residues. CDR1 is LGHNT, CDR2 FRNRAP, per germline. CDR3 sequence reads: CASGLVGDRGPLRVGYTQYF. The CDR3 DNA reads as TGTGCTAGTGGTTTGGTAGGGGACAGGGGACCTCTTCGTGTAGGGTATACGCAGTATTTT.

This chain connects TRBV18 to TRBJ1-6, with unresolved D. Trimming pared 6 bases from V and 10 bases from J, leaving 13 bases between. The CDR3 is made up of 13 amino acids. Germline-derived CDR1 and CDR2 are KGHSH and LQKENI. The CDR3, as DNA: TGTGCCAGCTCCCCCGGGTTCAACTCACCCCTCCACTTT. Amino acid sequence: CASSPGFNSPLHF. Full variable domain (rest looked up from reference TRBV18 and TRBJ1-6): NAGVMQNPRHLVRRRGQEARLRCSPMKGHSHVYWYRQLPEEGLKFMVYLQKENIIDESGMPKERFSAEFPKEGPSILRIQQVVRGDSAAYFCASSPGFNSPLHFGNGTRLTVT.

This chain joins TRBV12-3 or TRBV12-4 and TRBJ1-1; tentative D call: TRBD1 (6 bases). With 6 bases removed from V and 4 bases from J, the gap between germline ends came to 9 bases. CDR3 length: 12 residues. Here the CDR3 reads CASREGGTEAFF. The CDR3 region has the DNA TGTGCCAGCAGGGAAGGGGGCACTGAAGCTTTCTTT.

The chain carries TRBV5-6 and TRBJ2-3; D remains unclear. The length of the CDR3 is 15 residues. In germline, CDR1 is SGHDT, CDR2 YYEEEE. The ends were cut back, 0 bases at V and 2 bases at J, with 10 bases in the middle. CDR3: CASSLGYRDTDTQYF. The DNA of the CDR3 is TGTGCCAGCAGCTTGGGTTACAGAGACACAGATACGCAGTATTTT.

The chain has TRBV19 and TRBJ1-5; TRBD1 matches 9 bases. V lost 6 bases to trimming and J lost 5 bases; unmatched junction nucleotides: 8. CDR1 and CDR2 (germline): LNHDA, SQIVND (reference sequence). The CDR3 is 15 residues long. The CDR3 here is CASSPPGQGDQPQHF. DNA for the CDR3: TGTGCCAGTAGCCCGCCGGGACAGGGTGATCAGCCCCAGCATTTT.

The genes are TRBV9 and TRBJ2-2; tentative D call: TRBD2 (5 bases). Trimming stripped 2 bases from V and 2 bases from J, with 10 bases between. The CDR3 is made up of 15 amino acids. Germline-derived CDR1 and CDR2 are SGDLS and YYNGEE. For the CDR3, the DNA is TGTGCCAGCAGCGTGAGGGCAGGAAACACCGGGGAGCTGTTTTTT. Translating it yields CASSVRAGNTGELFF.

The chain recombines TRBV6-6 with TRBJ1-1; possible D gene TRBD1, 5 bases. Germline-derived CDR1 and CDR2 are MNHNY and SVGAGI (reference sequence). The CDR3 extends over 14 amino acids. Trimming left V 6 bases short and J 0 bases short, with 11 bases between. This chain's CDR3 is CASRNGGLNTEAFF. The CDR3 region has the DNA TGTGCCAGCAGGAATGGGGGGTTGAACACTGAAGCTTTCTTT.

The genes are TRBV5-5 and TRBJ1-1, with D tentatively TRBD1 (5 bases). Germline values: CDR1 SGHKS, CDR2 YYEKEE (reference sequence). With 0 bases removed from V and 5 bases from J, the gap between germline ends came to 14 bases. The CDR3 consists of 15 residues. The CDR3 sequence: CASSLAPSGRTEAFF. The CDR3 DNA sequence: TGTGCCAGCAGCTTGGCCCCGTCAGGGCGGACTGAAGCTTTCTTT.

The V and J genes are TRBV6-5 and TRBJ1-1; 9 bases map to TRBD1. CDR3 length: 13 amino acids. After removal of 6 bases from V and 8 bases from J, the junction contained 7 bases not matched to a gene. Germline V gene lookup returns CDR1 MNHEY and CDR2 SVGAGI. DNA for the CDR3: TGTGCCAGCAGAAGGGCGGGGACAGGGGAAGCTTTCTTT. Its translation is CASRRAGTGEAFF.

This chain joins TRBV9 and TRBJ1-1, with TRBD1 matching 7 bases. With V trimmed by 0 bases and J by 7 bases, 9 bases remained unmatched. Germline V gene data show CDR1 as SGDLS and CDR2 as YYNGEE. The CDR3 has 15 residues. The CDR3 region is CASSVGDRVLGEAFF. The CDR3 DNA reads as TGTGCCAGCAGCGTAGGAGACAGGGTGTTGGGTGAAGCTTTCTTT.

The J gene is TRBJ2-1, the V gene TRBV6-4; 13 nucleotides line up with TRBD2. Germline V gene lookup returns CDR1 MRHNA and CDR2 SNTAGT. This CDR3 spans 15 amino acids. V lost 2 bases to trimming and J lost 7 bases; unmatched junction nucleotides: 2. The CDR3 spells CASSDTSGGANEQFF. DNA for the CDR3: TGTGCCAGCAGTGACACTAGCGGGGGGGCTAATGAGCAGTTCTTC.

A remark on this clone: Other DNA sequences of this sample code for an identical CDR3. The chain links TRBV11-2 to TRBJ1-2, with 8 bases that match TRBD1. The CDR3 spans 13 residues. V dropped 5 bases and J dropped 6; count of bases not matched to a gene: 5. CDR1 is SGHAT and CDR2 is FQNNGV in the germline V gene. Here the CDR3 DNA reads TGTGCCAGCAGCCTTGGGACAGGCGATGGCTACACCTTC. Translation gives CASSLGTGDGYTF.

V and J are TRBV27 and TRBJ1-6; 7 bases align to TRBD1. Germline V lookup: CDR1 MNHEY, CDR2 SMNVEV (reference sequence). Trimming cost V 3 bases and J 6 bases; bases outside gene matches: 8. The CDR3 length is 16 residues. The CDR3 DNA sequence: TGTGCCAGCAGTTTCCTGACAGGGTTGGTTAATTCACCCCTCCACTTT. It translates to CASSFLTGLVNSPLHF.

The chain couples TRBV2 to TRBJ1-5; D is unresolved. The CDR3 has 14 residues. Trimming stripped 3 bases from V and 0 bases from J, with 6 bases between. Germline CDR1 reads SNHLY; CDR2 reads FYNNEI. In DNA, the CDR3 is TGTGCCAGCAGTGACAGATATAGCAATCAGCCCCAGCATTTT. Encoded protein: CASSDRYSNQPQHF. Based on the CDR3 plus reference TRBV2 and TRBJ1-5, the full variable domain is EPEVTQTPSHQVTQMGQEVILRCVPISNHLYFYWYRQILGQKVEFLVSFYNNEISEKSEIFDDQFSVERPDGSNFTLKIRSTKLEDSAMYFCASSDRYSNQPQHFGDGTRLSIL.

The gene calls are TRBV5-6 and TRBJ2-7; weak D call: TRBD2 (6 bases). The germline V and J ends were trimmed by 4 bases and 4 bases, with 9 bases remaining between them. Looked up from germline, CDR1 is SGHDT and CDR2 is YYEEEE. CDR3 length: 12 amino acids. Written as DNA, the CDR3 is TGTGCCAGCAGCCAGGAGGGGTACGAGCAGTACTTC. Protein product: CASSQEGYEQYF.

The J gene is TRBJ1-2, the V gene TRBV19, with TRBD1 matching over 9 bases. The J segment lost 8 bases and the V segment lost 1 base, leaving 5 bases of the junction unmatched. There are 14 residues in the CDR3. Germline V CDR1 and CDR2: LNHDA, SQIVND (reference sequence). In DNA, the CDR3 is TGTGCCAGTAGTATAGCGGGACAGGGACAAGGCTACACCTTC. As protein: CASSIAGQGQGYTF.

V usage is TRBV6-5 and J usage is TRBJ2-7; 12 nucleotides match TRBD1. This CDR3 has 13 residues. In germline, CDR1 is MNHEY, CDR2 SVGAGI. The V and J ends lost 8 bases and 4 bases, in that order; junction bases with no gene match: 3. The CDR3: CASGGQGAYEQYF. For the CDR3, the DNA is TGTGCCAGCGGGGGACAGGGGGCGTACGAGCAGTACTTC.

The V and J genes are TRBV9 and TRBJ2-3; D gene uncertain. Germline V gene lookup returns CDR1 SGDLS and CDR2 YYNGEE. Between the trimmed V and J ends, which lost 2 bases and 2 bases, there was a span of 9 bases. This CDR3 is built from 14 residues. CDR3 protein: CASSVNTDTDTQYF. Here the CDR3 DNA reads TGTGCCAGCAGCGTGAACACAGACACAGATACGCAGTATTTT.